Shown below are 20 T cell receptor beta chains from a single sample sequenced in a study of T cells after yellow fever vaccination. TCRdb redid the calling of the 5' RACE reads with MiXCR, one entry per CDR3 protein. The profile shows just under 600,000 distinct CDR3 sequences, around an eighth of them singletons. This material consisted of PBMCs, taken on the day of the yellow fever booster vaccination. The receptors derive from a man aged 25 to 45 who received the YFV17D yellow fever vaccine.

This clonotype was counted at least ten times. The chain's CDR3 is CASQLSRPGRDQPQHF. The CDR3 DNA reads TGTGCCAGCCAACTATCACGGCCCGGGAGGGATCAGCCCCAGCATTTT. The chain is built from TRBV12-3 or TRBV12-4 and TRBJ1-5, with no clear D. Trimming took off 8 bases at V and 5 bases at J, with 22 bases between the two ends. The CDR3 is 16 amino acids.

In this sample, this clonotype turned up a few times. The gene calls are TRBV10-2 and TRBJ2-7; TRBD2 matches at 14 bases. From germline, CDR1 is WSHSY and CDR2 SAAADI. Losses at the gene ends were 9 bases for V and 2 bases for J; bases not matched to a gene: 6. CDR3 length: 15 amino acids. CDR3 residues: CASSGLAGGAYEQYF. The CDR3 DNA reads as TGCGCCAGTTCAGGACTAGCGGGAGGAGCCTACGAGCAGTACTTC.

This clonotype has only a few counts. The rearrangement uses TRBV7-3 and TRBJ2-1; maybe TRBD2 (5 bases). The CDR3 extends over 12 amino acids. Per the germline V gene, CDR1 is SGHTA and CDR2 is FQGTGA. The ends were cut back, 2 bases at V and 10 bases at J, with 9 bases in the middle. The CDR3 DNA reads TGTGCCAGCAGCTTACTCTCGGGAGAGCAGTTCTTC. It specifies CASSLLSGEQFF. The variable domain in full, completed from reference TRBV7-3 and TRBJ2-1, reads GAGVSQTPSNKVTEKGKYVELRCDPISGHTALYWYRQSLGQGPEFLIYFQGTGAADDSGLPNDRFFAVRPEGSVSTLKIQRTERGDSAVYLCASSLLSGEQFFGPGTRLTVL.

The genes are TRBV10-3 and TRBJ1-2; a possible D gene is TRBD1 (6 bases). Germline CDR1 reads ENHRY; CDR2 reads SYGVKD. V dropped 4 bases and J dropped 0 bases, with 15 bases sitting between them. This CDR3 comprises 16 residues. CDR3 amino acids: CAISVSRDTSNYGYTF. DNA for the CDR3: TGTGCCATCAGTGTTTCCCGGGACACCTCTAACTATGGCTACACCTTC.

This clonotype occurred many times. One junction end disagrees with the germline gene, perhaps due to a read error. The CDR3 sequence: CASSLASGSYEQYF. The CDR3 DNA reads TGCGCCAGCAGCTTGGCTAGCGGATCCTACGAGCAGTACTTC. This chain uses TRBV7-2 with TRBJ2-7, with TRBD2 matching 7 bases. Germline loops: CDR1 SGHTA, CDR2 FQGNSA. The CDR3 runs 14 residues.

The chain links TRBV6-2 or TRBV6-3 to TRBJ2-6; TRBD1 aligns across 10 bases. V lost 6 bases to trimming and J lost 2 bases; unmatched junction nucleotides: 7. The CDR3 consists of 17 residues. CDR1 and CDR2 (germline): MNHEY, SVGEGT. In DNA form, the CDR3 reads TGTGCCAGCAGACCCGGGACAGGGGTTACTGGGGCCAACGTCCTGACTTTC. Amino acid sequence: CASRPGTGVTGANVLTF.

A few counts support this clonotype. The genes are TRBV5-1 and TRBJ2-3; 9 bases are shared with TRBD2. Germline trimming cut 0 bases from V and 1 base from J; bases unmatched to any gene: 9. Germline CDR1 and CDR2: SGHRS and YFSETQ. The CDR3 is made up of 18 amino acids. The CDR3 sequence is CASSLETSGRWGTDTQYF. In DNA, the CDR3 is TGCGCCAGCAGCTTGGAAACAAGCGGGAGGTGGGGCACAGATACGCAGTATTTT.

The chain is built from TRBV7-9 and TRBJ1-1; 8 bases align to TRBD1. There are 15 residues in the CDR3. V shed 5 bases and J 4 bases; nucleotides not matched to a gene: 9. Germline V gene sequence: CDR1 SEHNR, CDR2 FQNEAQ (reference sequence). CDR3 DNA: TGTGCCAGCAGCATTCGGACAGGGAAGGGCACTGAAGCTTTCTTT. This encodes CASSIRTGKGTEAFF.

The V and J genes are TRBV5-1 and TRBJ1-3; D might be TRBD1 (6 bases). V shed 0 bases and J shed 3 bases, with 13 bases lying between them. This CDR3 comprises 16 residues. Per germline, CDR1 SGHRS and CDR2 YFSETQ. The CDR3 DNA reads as TGCGCCAGCAGCTTGGCTGGAGGGGGATATGGAAACACCATATATTTT. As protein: CASSLAGGGYGNTIYF.

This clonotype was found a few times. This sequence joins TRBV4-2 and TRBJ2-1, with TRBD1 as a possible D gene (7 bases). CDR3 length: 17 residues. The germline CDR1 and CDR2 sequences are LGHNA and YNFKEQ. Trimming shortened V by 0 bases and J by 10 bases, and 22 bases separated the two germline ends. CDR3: CASSQDVSRGDGGEQFF. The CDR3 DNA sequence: TGTGCCAGCAGCCAAGATGTGTCCAGGGGGGATGGAGGAGAGCAGTTCTTC.

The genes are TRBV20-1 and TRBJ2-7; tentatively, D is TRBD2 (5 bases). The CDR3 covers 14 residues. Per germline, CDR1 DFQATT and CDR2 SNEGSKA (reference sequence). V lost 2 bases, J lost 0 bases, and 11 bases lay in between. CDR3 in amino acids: CSARSSDYSYEQYF. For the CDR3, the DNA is TGCAGTGCTAGATCCAGCGACTACTCCTACGAGCAGTACTTC.

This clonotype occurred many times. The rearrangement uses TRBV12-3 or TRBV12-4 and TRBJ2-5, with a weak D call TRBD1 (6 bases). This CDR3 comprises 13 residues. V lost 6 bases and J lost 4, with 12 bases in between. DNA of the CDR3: TGTGCCAGCAGATCAGGGGTCGGAGAGACCCAGTACTTC. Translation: CASRSGVGETQYF.

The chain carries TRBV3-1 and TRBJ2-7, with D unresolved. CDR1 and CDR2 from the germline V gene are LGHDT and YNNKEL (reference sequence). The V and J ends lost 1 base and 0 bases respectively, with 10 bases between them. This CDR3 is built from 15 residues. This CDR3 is CASSQVAGRSYEQYF. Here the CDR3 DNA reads TGTGCCAGCAGCCAAGTGGCTGGCCGCTCCTACGAGCAGTACTTC.

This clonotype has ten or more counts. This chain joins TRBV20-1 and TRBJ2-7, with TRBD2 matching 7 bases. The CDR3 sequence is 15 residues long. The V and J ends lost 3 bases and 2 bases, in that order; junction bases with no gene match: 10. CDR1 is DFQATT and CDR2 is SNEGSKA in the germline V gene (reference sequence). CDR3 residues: CSASPTSAPTYEQYF. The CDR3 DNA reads TGCAGTGCTAGCCCAACTAGCGCTCCAACCTACGAGCAGTACTTC.

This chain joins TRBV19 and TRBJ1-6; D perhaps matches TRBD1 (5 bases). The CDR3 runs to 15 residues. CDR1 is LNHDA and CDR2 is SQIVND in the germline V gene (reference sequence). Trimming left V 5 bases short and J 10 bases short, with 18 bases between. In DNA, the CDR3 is TGTGCCAGTAGTCAGGGACGAGCTCTACGATCACCCCTCCACTTT. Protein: CASSQGRALRSPLHF.

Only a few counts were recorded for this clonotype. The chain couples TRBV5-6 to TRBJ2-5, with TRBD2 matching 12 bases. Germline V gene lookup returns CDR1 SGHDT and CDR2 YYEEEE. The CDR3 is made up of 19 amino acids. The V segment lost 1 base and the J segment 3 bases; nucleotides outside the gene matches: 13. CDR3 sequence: CASSLFRGLTSGSEETQYF. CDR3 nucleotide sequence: TGTGCCAGCAGCTTGTTTAGGGGATTGACTAGCGGGAGCGAAGAGACCCAGTACTTC. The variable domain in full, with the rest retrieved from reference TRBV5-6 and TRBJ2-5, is DAGVTQSPTHLIKTRGQQVTLRCSPKSGHDTVSWYQQALGQGPQFIFQYYEEEERQRGNFPDRFSGHQFPNYSSELNVNALLLGDSALYLCASSLFRGLTSGSEETQYFGPGTRLLVL.

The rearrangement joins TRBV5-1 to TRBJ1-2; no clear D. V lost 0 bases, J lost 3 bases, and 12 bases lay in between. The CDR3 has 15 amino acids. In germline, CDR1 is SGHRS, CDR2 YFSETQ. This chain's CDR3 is CASSLGGSHDYGYTF. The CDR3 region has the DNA TGCGCCAGCAGCTTGGGAGGGTCCCACGACTATGGCTACACCTTC.

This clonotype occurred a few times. Written as DNA, the CDR3 is TGTGCCGTGGACATTGAAGACGAGCAGTACTTC. Translated: CAVDIEDEQYF. V usage is TRBV10-3 and J usage is TRBJ2-7, with TRBD1 as a possible D gene (5 bases). This CDR3 region has 11 residues. The ends were cut back, 11 bases at V and 5 bases at J, with 13 bases in the middle. Germline V gives CDR1 ENHRY, CDR2 SYGVKD.

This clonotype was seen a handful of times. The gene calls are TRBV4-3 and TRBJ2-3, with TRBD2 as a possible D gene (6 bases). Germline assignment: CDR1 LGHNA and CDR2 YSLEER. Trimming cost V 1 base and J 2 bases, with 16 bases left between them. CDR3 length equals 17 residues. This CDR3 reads CASSQGPEGGFTDTQYF. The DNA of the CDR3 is TGCGCCAGCAGCCAAGGTCCGGAGGGCGGATTCACAGATACGCAGTATTTT.

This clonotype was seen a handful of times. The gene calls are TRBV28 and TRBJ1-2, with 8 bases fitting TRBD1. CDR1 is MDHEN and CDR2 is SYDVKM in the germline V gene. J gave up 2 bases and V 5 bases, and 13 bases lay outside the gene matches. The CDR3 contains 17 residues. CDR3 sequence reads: CASSSKPTGVGNYGYTF. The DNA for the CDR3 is TGTGCCAGCAGTAGCAAACCGACAGGGGTGGGGAACTATGGCTACACCTTC.